What follows are 24 T cell receptor beta chains derived from one specimen sequenced in a study of control samples from healthy donors and cancer patients. Generated by immunoSEQ multiplex PCR, the TCRdb table keeps only in-frame clones and is missing some. The sample has about 140,000 clones, 90% to 95% seen once. The sample was blood. These receptors were collected from a man between 35 and 55 years old in good health.

The V gene is TRBV12-5, the J gene TRBJ2-5; TRBD1 might be the D (5 bases). V gave up 9 bases and J gave up 2 bases, with 10 bases separating them. CDR3 length equals 12 residues. Germline V gene lookup returns CDR1 LGHNT and CDR2 FRNRAP. The CDR3 region is CASARTQETQYF. The CDR3 bases are TGTGCTAGCGCCCGGACACAAGAGACCCAGTACTTC.

This chain connects TRBV18 to TRBJ1-1; tentative D call: TRBD1 (5 bases). The germline gives CDR1 KGHSH, CDR2 LQKENI. The CDR3 sequence is 15 residues long. The V and J ends lost 3 bases and 4 bases respectively, with 15 bases between them. Here the CDR3 DNA reads TGTGCCAGCTCACCGTGGCAGGGTGGAAGCACTGAAGCTTTCTTT. Translated: CASSPWQGGSTEAFF.

The V gene is TRBV5-1, the J gene TRBJ2-7, with 12 bases matching TRBD1. The CDR3 length is 16 residues. With V trimmed by 1 base and J by 3 bases, 5 bases remained unmatched. The germline CDR1 and CDR2 sequences are SGHRS and YFSETQ. As DNA, the CDR3 is TGCGCCAGCAGCTTGTTGGGGACAGGGGGCTTCTACGAGCAGTACTTC. Its protein product is CASSLLGTGGFYEQYF.

This rearrangement joins TRBV10-3 to TRBJ1-1, with D possibly matching TRBD1 (5 bases). The CDR3 has 15 residues. In germline, CDR1 is ENHRY, CDR2 SYGVKD. V lost 5 bases and J lost 1, with 14 bases in between. This chain's CDR3 is CAISYRQSQNTEAFF. The CDR3 DNA reads TGTGCCATCAGTTACAGACAGAGCCAGAACACTGAAGCTTTCTTT.

V is TRBV5-4 and J is TRBJ2-2; 9 nucleotides line up with TRBD1. The CDR3 extends over 16 amino acids. Germline CDR1 SGHNT, CDR2 YYREEE (reference sequence). Trimming took 1 base from V and 5 from J; bases not matched to a gene: 6. The CDR3, as DNA: TGTGCCAGCAGCTTGCCGGGACAGGGAGGAACCGGGGAGCTGTTTTTT. Protein product: CASSLPGQGGTGELFF.

V usage is TRBV10-1 and J usage is TRBJ2-7; tentatively, D is TRBD1 (5 bases). The germline gives CDR1 WNHNN, CDR2 SYGVQD (reference sequence). This CDR3 comprises 13 residues. V dropped 2 bases and J dropped 3 bases, with 8 bases sitting between them. The CDR3 sequence: CASSETRDYEQYF. Here the CDR3 DNA reads TGCGCCAGCAGTGAGACCAGGGACTACGAGCAGTACTTC.

The genes are TRBV2 and TRBJ1-5; maybe TRBD1 (5 bases). Per germline, CDR1 SNHLY and CDR2 FYNNEI. Trimming removed 3 bases at V and 7 bases at J, with 16 bases between. The CDR3 has 15 residues. The CDR3 DNA sequence: TGTGCCAGCAGTGAGGACATGCTGGGTTCCCAGCCCCAGCATTTT. It translates to CASSEDMLGSQPQHF.

CDR3 residues: CASSPGMNTEAFF. CDR3 coding DNA: TGTGCCAGCTCACCGGGGATGAACACTGAAGCTTTCTTT. The J gene is TRBJ1-1, the V gene TRBV18; D unresolved. The CDR3 length is 13 residues. V was pared by 3 bases and J by 0 bases, with 5 bases between. The germline gives CDR1 KGHSH, CDR2 LQKENI.

In DNA form, the CDR3 reads TGTGCCAGCAGTGAATCGTTAGGGACAGGGGTGTATGGCTACACCTTC. Residues: CASSESLGTGVYGYTF. The chain links TRBV6-1 to TRBJ1-2, with 10 bases matching TRBD1. Germline V gives CDR1 MNHNS, CDR2 SASEGT. The junction had 8 bases not matched to a gene; V was cut back by 2 bases and J by 5 bases. The length of the CDR3 is 16 residues.

The chain links TRBV9 to TRBJ2-3; 12 bases are a match to TRBD2. CDR3 length: 17 amino acids. The germline V gene has CDR1 SGDLS and CDR2 YYNGEE. The V gene end was trimmed by 4 bases and the J gene end by 5 bases; junction bases not matched to a gene: 11. CDR3 protein: CASSTDPSGRAVDTQYF. CDR3 nucleotides: TGTGCCAGCAGCACCGACCCTAGCGGGAGGGCCGTAGATACGCAGTATTTT.

The chain employs TRBV30 and TRBJ1-1; D might be TRBD1 (5 bases). This CDR3 contains 11 residues. The germline CDR1 and CDR2 sequences are GTSNPN and SVGIG (reference sequence). Trimming removed 5 bases at V and 4 bases at J, with 8 bases between. The CDR3 is CAWRRGTEAFF. CDR3 DNA: TGTGCCTGGCGGAGGGGCACTGAAGCTTTCTTT.

The CDR3 loop reads CASSDDRGQTGELFF. In DNA, the CDR3 is TGTGCCAGCAGTGATGACAGGGGTCAGACCGGGGAGCTGTTTTTT. This rearrangement joins TRBV27 to TRBJ2-2; the match to TRBD1 covers 8 bases. The germline gives CDR1 MNHEY, CDR2 SMNVEV (reference sequence). V trimming: 5 bases; J trimming: 5 bases; junction bases outside the gene matches: 7. This CDR3 is 15 amino acids long.

This rearrangement joins TRBV21-1 to TRBJ1-6. TRBV21-1 is listed as a pseudogene. The CDR3 spans 11 residues. CDR3 bases: TGTGCCAGCAGCAAAGTCTCACCCCTCCACTTT. Translated: CASSKVSPLHF.

The chain has TRBV7-8 and TRBJ2-7; D tentatively fits TRBD1 or TRBD2 (5 bases each). The CDR3 consists of 16 residues. Germline V lookup: CDR1 SGHVS, CDR2 FQNEAQ. Trimming stripped 5 bases from V and 5 bases from J, with 22 bases between. The CDR3 loop is CASSPKGPSRKHEQYF. DNA of the CDR3: TGTGCCAGCAGCCCGAAGGGACCCTCGAGGAAGCACGAGCAGTACTTC.

Remarks on this clone: An end of the junction does not agree with germline; a read error may underlie this. This sequence joins TRBV7-8 and TRBJ1-5; D is possibly TRBD1 (6 bases). This CDR3 spans 15 amino acids. The germline V gene encodes CDR1 SGHVS and CDR2 FQNEAQ. CDR3 amino acids: CASSLSGDRNQPQQF. The CDR3 nucleotides are TGTGCCAGCAGCTTATCAGGGGATCGCAATCAGCCCCAGCAGTTT.

This rearrangement joins TRBV6-6 to TRBJ2-1; D remains unclear. Looked up from germline, CDR1 is MNHNY and CDR2 is SVGAGI (reference sequence). Trimming shortened V by 2 bases and J by 13 bases, and 12 bases separated the two germline ends. This CDR3 has 12 residues. The CDR3 nucleotides are TGTGCCAGCAGTTACGGGCAAGGCCCCCAGTTCTTC. This gives the protein CASSYGQGPQFF.

This clone was picked up one time. This sequence joins TRBV9 and TRBJ1-2; 10 nucleotides align to TRBD1. This CDR3 contains 16 residues. Germline V gene lookup returns CDR1 SGDLS and CDR2 YYNGEE. After removal of 0 bases from V and 4 bases from J, the junction contained 6 bases not matched to a gene. CDR3 region: CASSVAGTGVGYGYTF. The CDR3 nucleotides are TGTGCCAGCAGCGTAGCCGGGACAGGGGTTGGCTATGGCTACACCTTC.

The chain combines TRBV6-5 with TRBJ2-1, with a possible D match to TRBD2 (7 bases). CDR1 and CDR2 from the germline V gene are MNHEY and SVGAGI. The CDR3 is made up of 12 amino acids. V gave up 7 bases and J gave up 7 bases, with 11 bases separating them. The chain's CDR3 is CASKGGPNEQFF. DNA for the CDR3: TGTGCCAGCAAGGGGGGGCCAAATGAGCAGTTCTTC.

As to this clone: An end of the junction differs from the germline gene, which may be a read error. This rearrangement joins TRBV7-7 to TRBJ2-1, with D perhaps matching TRBD1 (5 bases). Germline V gene sequence: CDR1 SSHAT, CDR2 FNYEAQ (reference sequence). The CDR3 contains 17 residues. For the CDR3, the DNA is TGTGCTAGCAGCTCGTCCCGCTTCTTAGGGGCCTACAATGAGCAGTTCTTC. Amino acid sequence: CASSSSRFLGAYNEQFF.

V is TRBV5-6 and J is TRBJ2-1; possibly TRBD1 or TRBD2 for D (6 bases each). Trimming left V 7 bases short and J 8 bases short, with 13 bases between. The CDR3 totals 12 residues. Germline V gene sequence: CDR1 SGHDT, CDR2 YYEEEE. The CDR3 nucleotides read TGTGCCAGCGGAAGGGGGGCGGATGAGCAGTTCTTC. This translates into CASGRGADEQFF.

The chain carries TRBV6-5 and TRBJ1-1, with D tentatively TRBD1 (5 bases). The CDR3 runs to 13 residues. The germline gives CDR1 MNHEY, CDR2 SVGAGI. Trimming took 6 bases from V and 1 from J, leaving 9 bases between them. The CDR3 DNA reads as TGTGCCAGCAGATGGGGCCGGAACACTGAAGCTTTCTTT. It yields the protein CASRWGRNTEAFF.

Only one count was recorded for this clone. The V gene is TRBV15, the J gene TRBJ2-3, with TRBD2 identical over 7 bases. CDR3 size: 13 residues. After removal of 0 bases from V and 10 bases from J, the junction contained 4 bases not matched to a gene. CDR1 and CDR2 (germline): LNHNV, YYDKDF (reference sequence). As DNA, the CDR3 is TGTGCCACCAGCAGAGATGGACTAGTAGCGCAGTATTTT. This encodes CATSRDGLVAQYF.

The rearrangement uses TRBV10-3 and TRBJ2-3, with D possibly TRBD2 on 6 matching bases. Trimming pared 10 bases from V and 1 base from J, leaving 18 bases between. This CDR3 has 15 residues. Germline lookup yields CDR1 ENHRY and CDR2 SYGVKD. Written as DNA, the CDR3 is TGTGCCACACGCATTGGGGAGCGGGGCACAGATACGCAGTATTTT. It specifies CATRIGERGTDTQYF.

This rearrangement joins TRBV19 to TRBJ1-5; possible D gene TRBD1, 5 bases. V was trimmed by 3 bases and J by 7 bases, leaving 22 bases between them. The germline V gene encodes CDR1 LNHDA and CDR2 SQIVND (reference sequence). The CDR3 length is 17 residues. The CDR3 DNA reads TGTGCCAGTAGTATGAGGCAGGGAACCGCCAACGGACAGCCCCAGCATTTT. It encodes CASSMRQGTANGQPQHF.